Listed below are T cell receptor beta chains from one sample, sequenced in a study of shared clonotypes between healthy human individuals. Using immunoSEQ multiplex PCR, the repertoire was profiled, and TCRdb retains in-frame clones only, with some absent. Among over a million clones listed, roughly 96% were seen once. The sample taken for sequencing was naive CD4+ T cells sorted from blood. These receptors came from a man aged 25 to 40 in good health. Each CDR3 is given with its conserved first and last residue. The order of the fields is V gene, clone size, D gene, J gene, CDR3 DNA, CDR3 protein. A D gene is named only where the DNA matches it firmly. Clone size is not always given. Where it is, it says once, few, many or a class for expanded clones.

v_gene: TRBV29-1; abundance: .; d_gene: TRBD1; j_gene: TRBJ1-1; CDR3nt: TGCAGCGTTTTCGGGGAGGGGGCTCTCATGAACACTGAAGCTTTCTTT; CDR3aa: CSVFGEGALMNTEAFF
v_gene: TRBV27; abundance: .; d_gene: .; j_gene: TRBJ2-5; CDR3nt: TGTGCCAGCAGTGAGTACCAAGAGACCCAGTACTTC; CDR3aa: CASSEYQETQYF
v_gene: TRBV7-2; abundance: .; d_gene: .; j_gene: TRBJ2-7; CDR3nt: TGTGCCAGCAGCTTACCGGGACTCAGCTCCTACGAGCAGTACTTC; CDR3aa: CASSLPGLSSYEQYF
v_gene: TRBV2; abundance: .; d_gene: TRBD1; j_gene: TRBJ2-4; CDR3nt: TGTGCCAGCAGCCGTGGGACAGTGGTGACCAAAAACATTCAGTACTTC; CDR3aa: CASSRGTVVTKNIQYF
v_gene: TRBV27; abundance: once; d_gene: .; j_gene: TRBJ2-5; CDR3nt: TGTGCCAGCAGTTTACGGGGGCTAGCGGCGGTTTACTCGGAGACCCAGTACTTC; CDR3aa: CASSLRGLAAVYSETQYF
v_gene: TRBV27; abundance: .; d_gene: .; j_gene: TRBJ2-7; CDR3nt: TGTGCCAGCAGTCTAAAGGGGGCGCGCAGGGGGGTCTCCTACGAGCAGTACTTC; CDR3aa: CASSLKGARRGVSYEQYF
v_gene: TRBV13; abundance: .; d_gene: TRBD1; j_gene: TRBJ2-1; CDR3nt: TGTGCCAGCAGCTTGGGACAGGGGTTGGGAAATGAGCAGTTCTTC; CDR3aa: CASSLGQGLGNEQFF
v_gene: TRBV6-1; abundance: .; d_gene: TRBD2; j_gene: TRBJ2-3; CDR3nt: TGTGCCAGCCAGACTAGCGGGAAAAACAGAGATACGCAGTATTTT; CDR3aa: CASQTSGKNRDTQYF
v_gene: TRBV28; abundance: .; d_gene: .; j_gene: TRBJ2-1; CDR3nt: TGTGCCAGCAGTAGGTCTATGATAAATGAGCAGTTCTTC; CDR3aa: CASSRSMINEQFF
v_gene: TRBV18; abundance: .; d_gene: TRBD2; j_gene: TRBJ2-5; CDR3nt: TGTGCCAGCTCACCACCGAGGAGCGGGAGAATGGGCCGGGAGACCCAGTACTTC; CDR3aa: CASSPPRSGRMGRETQYF
v_gene: TRBV12-5; abundance: .; d_gene: .; j_gene: TRBJ2-2; CDR3nt: TGTGCTAGTGGACCAGGGACCACCGGGGAGCTGTTTTTT; CDR3aa: CASGPGTTGELFF
v_gene: TRBV11-2; abundance: .; d_gene: TRBD1; j_gene: TRBJ2-3; CDR3nt: TGTGCCAGCAGCCGTGCCCCTCCGGGACAGGGGGAGGGTACGCAGTATTTT; CDR3aa: CASSRAPPGQGEGTQYF
v_gene: TRBV7-9; abundance: .; d_gene: .; j_gene: TRBJ1-5; CDR3nt: TGTGCCAGCAGCTTACATGGCGGGTACGCTAGCAATCAGCCCCAGCATTTT; CDR3aa: CASSLHGGYASNQPQHF
v_gene: TRBV6-1; abundance: .; d_gene: .; j_gene: TRBJ2-7; CDR3nt: TGTGCCAGCAGGGTAGAACCCTACGAGCAGTACTTC; CDR3aa: CASRVEPYEQYF
v_gene: TRBV11-2; abundance: .; d_gene: .; j_gene: TRBJ2-7; CDR3nt: TGTGCCAGCAGCTTAAGACTCCTCTACGAGCAGTACTTC; CDR3aa: CASSLRLLYEQYF
v_gene: TRBV18; abundance: once; d_gene: TRBD1; j_gene: TRBJ1-2; CDR3nt: TGTGCCAGCTCAATAACAGGGGGCGAGGGCTACACCTTC; CDR3aa: CASSITGGEGYTF
v_gene: TRBV5-1; abundance: .; d_gene: TRBD2; j_gene: TRBJ2-3; CDR3nt: TGCGCCAGCAGCCTCGGACTAGCGGACCGCACAGATACGCAGTATTTT; CDR3aa: CASSLGLADRTDTQYF
v_gene: TRBV6-5; abundance: once; d_gene: .; j_gene: TRBJ2-1; CDR3nt: TGTGCCAGCCGTACGGGAGAGGCCTACAATGAGCAGTTCTTC; CDR3aa: CASRTGEAYNEQFF
v_gene: TRBV5-5; abundance: .; d_gene: .; j_gene: TRBJ1-1; CDR3nt: TGTGCCAGCAGCCCCGTCGGGAACACTGAAGCTTTCTTT; CDR3aa: CASSPVGNTEAFF
v_gene: TRBV15; abundance: once; d_gene: .; j_gene: TRBJ1-2; CDR3nt: TGTGCCACCAGCAGAGAAGGGGGGAACTATGGCTACACCTTC; CDR3aa: CATSREGGNYGYTF
v_gene: TRBV6-5; abundance: .; d_gene: .; j_gene: TRBJ2-7; CDR3nt: TGTGCCAGCAGTAATGGGGGCCACTTCTCCTACGAGCAGTACTTC; CDR3aa: CASSNGGHFSYEQYF
v_gene: TRBV5-5; abundance: .; d_gene: .; j_gene: TRBJ2-3; CDR3nt: TGTGCCAGCAGCTCAGACACAGATACGCAGTATTTT; CDR3aa: CASSSDTDTQYF
v_gene: TRBV7-9; abundance: few; d_gene: .; j_gene: TRBJ2-7; CDR3nt: TGTGCCAGCAGCTTGGTTTCCTACGAGCAGTACTTC; CDR3aa: CASSLVSYEQYF
v_gene: TRBV5-1; abundance: .; d_gene: TRBD2; j_gene: TRBJ2-7; CDR3nt: TGCGCCAGCAGCTTGGGTTTTAGCGGGAACTACGAGCAGTACTTC; CDR3aa: CASSLGFSGNYEQYF
v_gene: TRBV7-9; abundance: .; d_gene: .; j_gene: TRBJ1-1; CDR3nt: TGTGCCAGCAGCTTCCTAACAGCCGCCGGGGCTTTCTTT; CDR3aa: CASSFLTAAGAFF
v_gene: TRBV27; abundance: once; d_gene: TRBD2; j_gene: TRBJ2-1; CDR3nt: TGTGCCAGCAGTCGGGGTAGCGGGAGGAGCTCCTACAATGAGCAGTTCTTC; CDR3aa: CASSRGSGRSSYNEQFF
v_gene: TRBV11-2; abundance: .; d_gene: .; j_gene: TRBJ1-2; CDR3nt: TGTGCCAGCAGCTTATTGGGTGTCGCTCTTTATGGCTACACCTTC; CDR3aa: CASSLLGVALYGYTF
v_gene: TRBV23-1; abundance: once; d_gene: .; j_gene: TRBJ1-2; CDR3nt: TGCGCCAGCAGTCAATCAGCGGGGGCCTCTGGCTACACCTTC; CDR3aa: CASSQSAGASGYTF
v_gene: TRBV5-8; abundance: .; d_gene: TRBD1; j_gene: TRBJ2-5; CDR3nt: TGTGCCAGCAGCCATCCGACAGGGCGAGAGACCCAGTACTTC; CDR3aa: CASSHPTGRETQYF
v_gene: TRBV2; abundance: .; d_gene: TRBD2; j_gene: TRBJ2-3; CDR3nt: TGTGCCAGCAGTGCGACTAGCGGGAGATGGGCAGATACGCAGTATTTT; CDR3aa: CASSATSGRWADTQYF
v_gene: TRBV7-6; abundance: .; d_gene: .; j_gene: TRBJ2-1; CDR3nt: TGTGCCAGCAGCCCGCCGGGACTGACTAATTTGTATGAGCAGTTCTTC; CDR3aa: CASSPPGLTNLYEQFF
v_gene: TRBV30; abundance: .; d_gene: TRBD2; j_gene: TRBJ2-5; CDR3nt: TGTGCCTGGAGTGGGACTAGCGGGAGGTTGGAGACCCAGTACTTC; CDR3aa: CAWSGTSGRLETQYF
v_gene: TRBV7-6; abundance: .; d_gene: TRBD1; j_gene: TRBJ1-2; CDR3nt: TGTGCCAGCAGCGCGACCGGGACAGGGTATGGCTACACCTTC; CDR3aa: CASSATGTGYGYTF
v_gene: TRBV28; abundance: .; d_gene: TRBD1; j_gene: TRBJ2-1; CDR3nt: TGTGCCAGCATCTACGCCGGGACAGCCTACAATGAGCAGTTCTTC; CDR3aa: CASIYAGTAYNEQFF
v_gene: TRBV7-2; abundance: .; d_gene: TRBD2; j_gene: TRBJ2-1; CDR3nt: TGTGCCAGCAGCCAAGGACTAGTCAGCTCCTACAATGAGCAGTTCTTC; CDR3aa: CASSQGLVSSYNEQFF
v_gene: TRBV5-6; abundance: .; d_gene: .; j_gene: TRBJ1-1; CDR3nt: TGTGCCAGCAGCCCGCCGGCATTCTCGGAGGGTATACCTGAAGCTTTCTTT; CDR3aa: CASSPPAFSEGIPEAFF
v_gene: TRBV18; abundance: .; d_gene: .; j_gene: TRBJ1-1; CDR3nt: TGTGCCAGCTCACCAAGAACAGGCGAAGCTTTCTTT; CDR3aa: CASSPRTGEAFF
v_gene: TRBV7-2; abundance: .; d_gene: .; j_gene: TRBJ2-1; CDR3nt: TGTGCCAGCAGCTTCCGGAGGGGCTCCTTTAATGAGCAGTTCTTC; CDR3aa: CASSFRRGSFNEQFF
v_gene: TRBV7-9; abundance: .; d_gene: .; j_gene: TRBJ1-3; CDR3nt: TGTGCCAGCACCCTAGGGGGGGGATGGGCTGGAAACACCATATATTTT; CDR3aa: CASTLGGGWAGNTIYF
v_gene: TRBV19; abundance: .; d_gene: TRBD2; j_gene: TRBJ2-1; CDR3nt: TGTGCCAGTACCCCGGGACTAGCGGGAGGGCCAGGTGAGCAGTTCTTC; CDR3aa: CASTPGLAGGPGEQFF
v_gene: TRBV5-1; abundance: .; d_gene: TRBD2; j_gene: TRBJ2-1; CDR3nt: TGCGCCAGCAGCTCGGGACTAGCGGAAGCCAAGGAGCAGTTCTTC; CDR3aa: CASSSGLAEAKEQFF
v_gene: TRBV29-1; abundance: .; d_gene: .; j_gene: TRBJ2-5; CDR3nt: TGCAGCGTTGAAGGAGGGGCAGAGACCCAGTACTTC; CDR3aa: CSVEGGAETQYF
v_gene: TRBV19; abundance: .; d_gene: TRBD2; j_gene: TRBJ2-5; CDR3nt: TGTGCCAGCCTTAGCGGGAGTTCCCAGTACTTC; CDR3aa: CASLSGSSQYF
v_gene: TRBV4-3; abundance: once; d_gene: .; j_gene: TRBJ1-1; CDR3nt: TGCGCCAGCAGCCAGGGGACATATAACACTGAAGCTTTCTTT; CDR3aa: CASSQGTYNTEAFF
v_gene: TRBV2; abundance: .; d_gene: .; j_gene: TRBJ2-2; CDR3nt: TGTGCCAGCAGTGAATCTGGGGCGGCCAACACCGGGGAGCTGTTTTTT; CDR3aa: CASSESGAANTGELFF